This entry lists 10 T cell receptor beta chains sequenced from one sample in a study of tumor-infiltrating lymphocytes in oesophageal squamous cell carcinoma. One entry per CDR3 protein results from TCRdb running MiXCR on the PCR reads. The repertoire includes under 8,000 distinct CDR3 sequences, approximately 15% of them detected once, and about 15% sits in the top ten. Material for sequencing was esophageal tumor tissue. The receptors originated from a male donor with esophageal squamous cell carcinoma.

Details on this clonotype: In this CDR3 the conserved last residue, phenylalanine or tryptophan, is missing, so a read error is likely. The DNA is left out, because the CDR3 cannot be placed on it with certainty; the CDR3 is given as TCRdb lists it. V gene TRBV7-9 combines with J gene TRBJ2-7; the D call in the table, TRBD2, was not verified against the DNA. The CDR3 is 15 residues long, counting both termini. Germline CDR1 reads SEHNR; CDR2 reads FQNEAQ (reference sequence). The CDR3 is CASSFQGQETQYFGS.

The sample holds many counts of this clonotype. The chain links TRBV5-5 to TRBJ1-2; D is uncertain. Trimming removed 1 base from V and 4 bases from J, with 11 bases in between. CDR1 and CDR2 (germline): SGHKS, YYEKEE (reference sequence). The CDR3 has 14 residues. The DNA for the CDR3 is TGTGCCAGCAGCTTGTTGCTTCAGAGCTATGGCTACACCTTC. Amino acids: CASSLLLQSYGYTF.

Within the sample, this clonotype is medium-sized. The chain recombines TRBV7-2 with TRBJ2-7; D is uncertain. This CDR3 has 11 amino acids. Between the trimmed V and J ends, which lost 5 bases and 3 bases, there was a span of 5 bases. Germline lookup yields CDR1 SGHTA and CDR2 FQGNSA. CDR3 in DNA: TGTGCCAGCAGCAACAACTACGAGCAGTACTTC. Translating it yields CASSNNYEQYF. Using reference TRBV7-2 and TRBJ2-7 for the parts outside the CDR3, the full variable domain is GAGVSQSPSNKVTEKGKDVELRCDPISGHTALYWYRQSLGQGLEFLIYFQGNSAPDKSGLPSDRFSAERTGGSVSTLTIQRTQQEDSAVYLCASSNNYEQYFGPGTRLTVT.

This clonotype is judged medium-sized. The chain combines TRBV7-8 with TRBJ2-7; 7 bases are a match to TRBD2. CDR3 length: 14 amino acids. The V gene's germline CDR1 is SGHVS and CDR2 FQNEAQ. J was trimmed by 3 bases and V by 1 base; bases with no gene match: 3. The CDR3: CASSLVGGNYEQYF. DNA of the CDR3: TGTGCCAGCAGCTTAGTCGGGGGGAACTACGAGCAGTACTTC.

This rearrangement joins TRBV19 to TRBJ1-2; D is perhaps TRBD1 (6 bases). Germline CDR1 is LNHDA and CDR2 is SQIVND (reference sequence). With 5 bases removed from V and 2 bases from J, the gap between germline ends came to 12 bases. There are 14 residues in the CDR3. CDR3 nucleotides: TGTGCCAGTAGTGGGAAACAGGGAAACTATGGCTACACCTTC. Protein: CASSGKQGNYGYTF.

This clonotype was picked up many times. With a much larger clone just one base away, this may be a read error. The CDR3 DNA reads TGTGCCAGCAGTGAAGTTTACGGGCGTGAAGGGTATTTT. This codes for CASSEVYGREGYF. The J gene is TRBJ2-3, the V gene TRBV6-1; no clear D gene. This CDR3 has 13 residues. The germline CDR1 and CDR2 sequences are MNHNS and SASEGT. V was shortened by 1 base and J by 14 bases, with 16 bases between the two germline ends.

As concerns this clonotype: The CDR3 ends on some other residue instead of the conserved phenylalanine or tryptophan, so this is likely a read error. Because the CDR3's place on the DNA is in doubt, the DNA is left out and the CDR3 is given as listed by TCRdb. The chain carries TRBV28 and TRBJ2-3; the D call of TRBD2 is as the table states it, not checked on the DNA. The CDR3 length is 17 residues, termini included. Germline assignment: CDR1 MDHEN and CDR2 SYDVKM. The CDR3: CASSLELAGAEKQYFGP.

This clonotype was picked up many times. In this CDR3 the conserved last residue, phenylalanine or tryptophan, is missing, so a read error is likely. The limits of the CDR3 on the DNA are not certain, so only TCRdb's listed CDR3 is given. The chain's CDR3 is CASSLGGG. The chain couples TRBV7-2 to TRBJ2-6; the table calls TRBD2, which could not be checked here. Termini included, the CDR3 measures 8 amino acids. CDR1 and CDR2 (germline): SGHTA, FQGNSA.

At least ten counts were recorded for this clonotype. This CDR3 is missing its conserved last phenylalanine or tryptophan, likely due to a read error. Because the CDR3's place on the DNA is in doubt, the DNA is left out and the CDR3 is given as listed by TCRdb. The chain recombines TRBV7-8 with TRBJ2-7; the table names TRBD2, a call not compared with the DNA. Inclusive of both ends, the CDR3 amounts to 9 amino acids. Germline V gene lookup returns CDR1 SGHVS and CDR2 FQNEAQ. The CDR3 protein is CASSSLPGR.

By share, this clonotype counts as medium-sized. J is TRBJ1-1 and V is TRBV12-3 or TRBV12-4; D remains ambiguous. CDR3 length: 13 residues. With 2 bases removed from V and 1 base from J, the gap between germline ends came to 5 bases. Here the CDR3 reads CASSLTANTEAFF. In DNA form, the CDR3 reads TGTGCCAGCAGTTTAACAGCGAACACTGAAGCTTTCTTT.